This TCR beta chain stems from a study of PD-L1 blockade in urothelial cancer. CDR1 and CDR2 from the germline V gene are MNHEY and SVGAGI. With 6 bases removed from V and 7 bases from J, the gap between germline ends came to 18 bases. CDR3 length equals 15 residues. There were between 1 and 8 samples from each patient, taken pretreatment and on-treatment. Generated by immunoSEQ multiplex PCR, the TCRdb table keeps only in-frame clones and is missing some. The repertoire consists of 35,000 to 40,000 clones, with about 80% occurring once and the leading ten covering approximately 3.5%. V and J are TRBV6-5 and TRBJ2-2, with a weak D call TRBD2 (7 bases). Sequences were derived from PBMCs, sampled around atezolizumab (anti-PD-L1) treatment. The sequence derives from a man aged 70 or older with urothelial cancer. CDR3 residues: CASSLERGGYGELFF. As DNA, the CDR3 is TGTGCCAGCAGCCTCGAGAGGGGGGGCTACGGGGAGCTGTTTTTT.